This T cell receptor beta chain was identified in a study of cytomegalovirus exposure and HLA in healthy donors. Between the trimmed V and J ends, which lost 1 base and 6 bases, there was a span of 16 bases. Germline V gene lookup returns CDR1 KGHSH and CDR2 LQKENI. This CDR3 contains 16 residues. The PCR made use of 60 Vbeta and 13 Jbeta primers. Data came from immunoSEQ multiplex PCR; TCRdb stores just in-frame clones and leaves some out. This table holds 95,000 to 150,000 clones, around three quarters found once. The receptor's source is a man aged 35 to 55 in good health and CMV-seronegative. Sample: PBMCs. The chain combines TRBV18 with TRBJ2-1; perhaps TRBD1 as D (5 bases). The CDR3 sequence is CASSPQSARVGNEQFF. CDR3 in DNA: TGTGCCAGCTCACCACAATCGGCCAGGGTAGGCAATGAGCAGTTCTTC.